This passage covers 26 T cell receptor beta chains from one sample sequenced in a study of CD8 T cells in ankylosing spondylitis (dated by TCRdb to about 2017). Receptor libraries were prepared by 5' RACE. Data came from an Illumina HiSeq 2500. The raw public reads went through TCRdb reprocessing: fastp at Q25, MiXCR clone calling, in-frame beta chains kept. Rows with one shared CDR3 protein collapse into an entry with the most common genes and DNA. In this sample the table shows 340,000 or so distinct CDR3 sequences, under 15% of which occur a single time. Approximately 1% of the sample is in the top ten clones. The sequenced material came from blood, either unsorted or a sorted T cell fraction (not recorded which). The origin of the receptors is a male donor with ankylosing spondylitis or in good health (not recorded which).

This clonotype was counted many times. The V call is TRBV12-3 or TRBV12-4, the J call TRBJ2-5, with D perhaps assigned TRBD1 or TRBD2 (5 bases each). The V gene lost 8 bases and the J gene lost 4 bases, with 11 bases spanning the gap. The CDR3 covers 12 residues. The CDR3 region has the DNA TGTGCCAGCGGTTCAGGGAGAGAGACCCAGTACTTC. Its protein is CASGSGRETQYF.

This clonotype was seen at least ten times. CDR3 bases: TGTGCCAGCAGTCGTCTAGACGCCCCGTACGAGCAGTACTTC. Amino acids: CASSRLDAPYEQYF. The chain has TRBV12-3 or TRBV12-4 and TRBJ2-7; no reliable D call. Trimming stripped 5 bases from V and 4 bases from J, with 15 bases between. The CDR3 extends over 14 amino acids.

This clonotype has a count of ten or more. The chain links TRBV5-1 to TRBJ2-3; 11 bases match TRBD2. This CDR3 region has 15 residues. With V trimmed by 0 bases and J by 3 bases, 0 bases remained unmatched. CDR1 is SGHRS, CDR2 YFSETQ, per germline. In nucleotides, the CDR3 is TGCGCCAGCAGCTTGGGGACTAGCGGGACAGATACGCAGTATTTT. This sequence encodes CASSLGTSGTDTQYF.

This clonotype was counted a few times. This chain joins TRBV5-1 and TRBJ2-1, with unresolved D. Per germline, CDR1 SGHRS and CDR2 YFSETQ. The V gene lost 4 bases and the J gene lost 7 bases, with 15 bases spanning the gap. CDR3 length equals 14 residues. The CDR3 DNA reads TGCGCCAGCAGCCCTACTTCTGTCAAGAATGAGCAGTTCTTC. It yields the protein CASSPTSVKNEQFF.

This clonotype was seen repeatedly, ten times or more. This chain uses TRBV29-1 with TRBJ1-2; D gene uncertain. The germline V gene encodes CDR1 SQVTM and CDR2 ANQGSEA. CDR3 size: 10 residues. The V end was cut by 6 bases, the J end by 6 bases, with 8 bases between. The CDR3 sequence: CSVSVNGYTF. The CDR3 nucleotides read TGCAGCGTCAGCGTTAATGGCTACACCTTC.

The J gene is TRBJ1-1, the V gene TRBV10-3, with TRBD1 matching 9 bases. Looked up from germline, CDR1 is ENHRY and CDR2 is SYGVKD. This CDR3 contains 15 residues. After removal of 3 bases from V and 4 bases from J, the junction contained 6 bases not matched to a gene. CDR3 coding DNA: TGTGCCATCAGTGACCCCGGGACAGGGACCACTGAAGCTTTCTTT. Its translation: CAISDPGTGTTEAFF.

This clonotype was seen ten or more times. The J gene is TRBJ2-1, the V gene TRBV20-1; 7 bases are shared with TRBD2. The CDR3 totals 13 residues. Germline values: CDR1 DFQATT, CDR2 SNEGSKA (reference sequence). V gave up 5 bases and J gave up 3 bases; unmatched junction bases: 4. The CDR3 DNA is TGCAGTGCTTTCGGGAGGAGCTACAATGAGCAGTTCTTC. Its protein is CSAFGRSYNEQFF.

This clonotype has a handful of counts. V usage is TRBV29-1 and J usage is TRBJ1-1; no definite D call. The length of the CDR3 is 13 residues. V shed 4 bases and J shed 1 base, with 10 bases lying between them. Germline values: CDR1 SQVTM, CDR2 ANQGSEA. In DNA form, the CDR3 reads TGCAGCGTTGCTAGAGCTCCGAACACTGAAGCTTTCTTT. Translated, it gives CSVARAPNTEAFF.

The chain recombines TRBV6-5 with TRBJ2-3, with TRBD2 matching 13 bases. J lost 2 bases, V lost 0 bases, and 5 bases had no gene match. From germline, CDR1 is MNHEY and CDR2 SVGAGI. The CDR3 runs 18 residues. In DNA form, the CDR3 reads TGTGCCAGCAGTTACTCGCCACTAGCGGGAGGGCCCACAGATACGCAGTATTTT. It encodes CASSYSPLAGGPTDTQYF.

V gene TRBV5-1 combines with J gene TRBJ2-7; tentative D call: TRBD2 (5 bases). CDR3 size: 13 residues. In germline, CDR1 is SGHRS, CDR2 YFSETQ. V was cut by 5 bases and J by 1 base, with 10 bases left in between. CDR3 in amino acids: CASSSSRSYEQYF. CDR3 in DNA: TGCGCCAGCAGTTCTAGCAGGTCCTACGAGCAGTACTTC.

This clonotype was counted only a few times. The chain joins TRBV14 to TRBJ2-7; D possibly uses TRBD1 or TRBD2 (6 bases each). Trimming took off 3 bases at V and 1 base at J, with 16 bases between the two ends. The CDR3 length is 16 residues. Germline CDR1 is SGHDN and CDR2 is FVKESK. The CDR3 region is CASSQMTGARSYEQYF. CDR3 DNA sequence: TGTGCCAGCAGCCAGATGACGGGGGCGAGATCCTACGAGCAGTACTTC.

This clonotype was counted a single time. This chain links TRBV7-2 with TRBJ2-7, with unresolved D. This CDR3 has 12 amino acids. Germline CDR1 SGHTA, CDR2 FQGNSA. V was clipped by 6 bases and J by 2 bases, with 8 bases between them. In DNA form, the CDR3 reads TGTGCCAGCAGGAACCTTCCCTACGAGCAGTACTTC. Amino acid sequence: CASRNLPYEQYF.

This clonotype was detected ten times or more. The chain recombines TRBV4-1 with TRBJ2-5; unclear D gene. The CDR3 runs 11 residues. Trimming shortened V by 2 bases and J by 4 bases, and 2 bases separated the two germline ends. CDR1 MGHRA and CDR2 YSYEKL come from the germline V gene. The CDR3 loop reads CASSQRETQYF. In DNA, the CDR3 is TGCGCCAGCAGCCAAAGAGAGACCCAGTACTTC.

The chain couples TRBV5-1 to TRBJ1-5; D is uncertain. This CDR3 has 13 residues. The V and J ends lost 5 bases and 5 bases respectively, with 11 bases between them. Per the germline V gene, CDR1 is SGHRS and CDR2 is YFSETQ. CDR3 nucleotide sequence: TGCGCCAGCAGTCCGGCAGGCGATCAGCCCCAGCATTTT. It codes for CASSPAGDQPQHF.

DNA of the CDR3: TGTGCCAGCAGTTTGCTTGGACGGCGCGAGCAGTACTTC. Its translation is CASSLLGRREQYF. The chain joins TRBV27 to TRBJ2-7; no reliable D call. This CDR3 comprises 13 residues. The germline CDR1 and CDR2 sequences are MNHEY and SMNVEV (reference sequence). V shed 3 bases and J shed 6 bases, with 12 bases lying between them.

In the case of this clonotype: Since a much larger clone is just one base distant, this may be a read error. This sequence joins TRBV15 and TRBJ1-1; perhaps TRBD1 as D (5 bases). Trimming took 5 bases from V and 13 from J, leaving 17 bases between them. This CDR3 comprises 12 residues. CDR1 is LNHNV, CDR2 YYDKDF, per germline (reference sequence). The CDR3 DNA reads as TGTGCCACCAGCCCCGGGACCAGATCGGTTTTCTTT. Protein sequence: CATSPGTRSVFF.

For the CDR3, the DNA is TGTGCCAGTAGTATCTCACACGCAATCACCGGGGAGCTGTTTTTT. Its translation is CASSISHAITGELFF. The V gene is TRBV19, the J gene TRBJ2-2; D unresolved. The germline gives CDR1 LNHDA, CDR2 SQIVND (reference sequence). The CDR3 loop spans 15 amino acids. The V gene lost 3 bases and the J gene lost 4 bases, with 12 bases spanning the gap.

There are many counts of this clonotype. V and J are TRBV15 and TRBJ1-3, with D perhaps TRBD1 (6 bases). Germline lookup yields CDR1 LNHNV and CDR2 YYDKDF (reference sequence). This CDR3 region has 14 residues. Trimming took 0 bases from V and 7 from J, leaving 10 bases between them. CDR3 in amino acids: CATSREQGPNTIYF. The CDR3 DNA follows: TGTGCCACCAGCAGAGAACAGGGCCCGAACACCATATATTTT. Full variable domain (outside the CDR3, taken from reference TRBV15 and TRBJ1-3): DAMVIQNPRYQVTQFGKPVTLSCSQTLNHNVMYWYQQKSSQAPKLLFHYYDKDFNNEADTPDNFQSRRPNTSFCFLDIRSPGLGDTAMYLCATSREQGPNTIYFGEGSWLTVV.

This clonotype was counted a few times. This chain connects TRBV3-1 to TRBJ1-1; TRBD1 matches at 11 bases. Unmatched junction bases numbered 3, after V lost 8 bases and J lost 4 bases. Germline V CDR1 and CDR2: LGHDT, YNNKEL (reference sequence). This CDR3 has 13 amino acids. Here the CDR3 DNA reads TGTGCCAGCGGACAGGGGGCATTCACTGAAGCTTTCTTT. Amino acids: CASGQGAFTEAFF.

This clonotype was counted only a few times. The chain links TRBV19 to TRBJ2-3, with D hard to call. Germline values: CDR1 LNHDA, CDR2 SQIVND (reference sequence). The germline V and J ends were trimmed by 11 bases and 1 base, with 7 bases remaining between them. This CDR3 is built from 11 residues. The CDR3 protein is CAVGRTDTQYF. The DNA of the CDR3 is TGTGCCGTCGGCCGCACAGATACGCAGTATTTT. Full variable domain (rest looked up from reference TRBV19 and TRBJ2-3): DGGITQSPKYLFRKEGQNVTLSCEQNLNHDAMYWYRQDPGQGLRLIYYSQIVNDFQKGDIAEGYSVSREKKESFPLTVTSAQKNPTAFYLCAVGRTDTQYFGPGTRLTVL.

The chain links TRBV20-1 to TRBJ2-3; D is uncertain. The germline CDR1 and CDR2 sequences are DFQATT and SNEGSKA (reference sequence). This CDR3 has 16 residues. V was shortened by 0 bases and J by 3 bases, with 16 bases between the two germline ends. CDR3 DNA sequence: TGCAGTGCTAGAGATCTTAGGACCCGAGGAACAGATACGCAGTATTTT. Its protein product is CSARDLRTRGTDTQYF.

This clonotype was detected only a few times. V gene TRBV7-9 combines with J gene TRBJ1-5; D unresolved. Trimming took 1 base from V and 11 from J, leaving 9 bases between them. Germline loops: CDR1 SEHNR, CDR2 FQNEAQ (reference sequence). The CDR3 runs to 12 residues. The CDR3 sequence is CASSLGGEAQHF. Written as DNA, the CDR3 is TGTGCCAGCAGCTTAGGGGGTGAGGCCCAGCATTTT. Full variable domain (remainder filled in from reference TRBV7-9 and TRBJ1-5): DTGVSQNPRHKITKRGQNVTFRCDPISEHNRLYWYRQTLGQGPEFLTYFQNEAQLEKSRLLSDRFSAERPKGSFSTLEIQRTEQGDSAMYLCASSLGGEAQHFGDGTRLSIL.

This clonotype was recorded a few times. V is TRBV3-1 and J is TRBJ2-5; D possibly corresponds to TRBD1 (5 bases). CDR3 length equals 14 residues. In germline, CDR1 is LGHDT, CDR2 YNNKEL (reference sequence). V shed 4 bases and J shed 9 bases, with 18 bases lying between them. CDR3 sequence: CASSRATLKGPQYF. The CDR3 nucleotides are TGTGCCAGCAGCCGGGCCACCTTAAAGGGGCCCCAGTACTTC.

V and J are TRBV7-9 and TRBJ1-5, with 7 bases fitting TRBD1. The CDR3 spans 14 residues. Germline trimming cut 5 bases from V and 2 bases from J; bases unmatched to any gene: 3. Germline V gene sequence: CDR1 SEHNR, CDR2 FQNEAQ (reference sequence). The chain's CDR3 is CASSTGQGNQPQHF. Written as DNA, the CDR3 is TGTGCCAGCAGCACAGGACAGGGCAATCAGCCCCAGCATTTT.

This clonotype occurred a few times. This rearrangement joins TRBV5-1 to TRBJ2-1; 8 nucleotides agree with TRBD2. This CDR3 comprises 15 residues. Germline lookup yields CDR1 SGHRS and CDR2 YFSETQ. J was trimmed by 7 bases and V by 0 bases; bases with no gene match: 6. For the CDR3, the DNA is TGCGCCAGCAGCTTGGCAACGGGGGGGCCAAATGAGCAGTTCTTC. Translating gives CASSLATGGPNEQFF.

The chain joins TRBV5-1 to TRBJ2-3, with TRBD2 matching over 12 bases. Per germline, CDR1 SGHRS and CDR2 YFSETQ. The CDR3 is 20 residues long. V shed 0 bases, J shed 1 base, and the junction held 12 bases outside the gene matches. CDR3 loop: CASSLAPGTSGLRGTDTQYF. The CDR3 DNA sequence: TGCGCCAGCAGCTTGGCCCCCGGGACTAGCGGGCTCAGAGGCACAGATACGCAGTATTTT.